This paragraph covers one T cell receptor beta chain sequence. CDR1 is LNHNV, CDR2 YYDKDF, per germline (reference sequence). There are 17 residues in the CDR3. The trim removed 3 bases at V and 0 bases at J, leaving 9 bases unmatched. The data belong to a study of shared clonotypes between healthy human individuals. About the research overall: The plates for each donor numbered three CD4 naive, three CD4 memory, two CD8 naive and one CD8 memory.

In replicate PCRs of sorted subsets, about 200 ng DNA, some 28,000 T cell genomes, was used. Using immunoSEQ multiplex PCR, the repertoire was profiled, and TCRdb retains in-frame clones only, with some absent. The sample shows roughly 1,600,000 clones, 98% of them seen only once. The V call is TRBV15, the J call TRBJ2-3, with TRBD2 matching over 7 bases. The clonotype was recovered from a man aged 25-45 years in good health. Material for sequencing was naive CD4+ T cells sorted from blood. Described subset: CD45RA+ positively selected. CDR3: CATSRTSFSTSTDTQYF. The CDR3 DNA follows: TGTGCCACCAGCAGGACTAGCTTTTCGACTAGCACAGATACGCAGTATTTT.